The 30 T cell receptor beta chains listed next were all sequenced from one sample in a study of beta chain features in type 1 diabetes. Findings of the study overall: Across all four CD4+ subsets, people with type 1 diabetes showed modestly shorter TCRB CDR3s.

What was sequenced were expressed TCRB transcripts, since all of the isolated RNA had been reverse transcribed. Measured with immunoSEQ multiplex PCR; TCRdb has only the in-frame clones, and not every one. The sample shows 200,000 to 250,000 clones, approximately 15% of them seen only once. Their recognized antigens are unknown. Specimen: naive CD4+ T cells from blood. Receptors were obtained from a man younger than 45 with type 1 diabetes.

CDR3 DNA: TGTGCCAGCAGTGACCGTAAAAACATTCAGTACTTC. This encodes CASSDRKNIQYF. The chain combines TRBV2 with TRBJ2-4; D is unclear. This CDR3 has 12 residues. Trimming pared 3 bases from V and 4 bases from J, leaving 4 bases between. Germline values: CDR1 SNHLY, CDR2 FYNNEI. The whole variable domain, filled in from reference TRBV2 and TRBJ2-4, reads EPEVTQTPSHQVTQMGQEVILRCVPISNHLYFYWYRQILGQKVEFLVSFYNNEISEKSEIFDDQFSVERPDGSNFTLKIRSTKLEDSAMYFCASSDRKNIQYFGAGTRLSVL.

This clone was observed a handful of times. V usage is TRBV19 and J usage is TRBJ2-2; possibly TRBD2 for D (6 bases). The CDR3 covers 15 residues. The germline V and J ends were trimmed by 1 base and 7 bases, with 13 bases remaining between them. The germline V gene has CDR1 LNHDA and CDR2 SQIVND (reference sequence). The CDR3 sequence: CASSIAPREYGELFF. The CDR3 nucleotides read TGTGCCAGTAGTATAGCCCCCCGGGAGTACGGGGAGCTGTTTTTT.

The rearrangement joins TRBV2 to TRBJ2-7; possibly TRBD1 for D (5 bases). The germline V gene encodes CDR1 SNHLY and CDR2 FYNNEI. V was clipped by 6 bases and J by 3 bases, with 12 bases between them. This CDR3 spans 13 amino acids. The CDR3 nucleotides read TGTGCCAGCAGCGTGACAGTGAACTACGAGCAGTACTTC. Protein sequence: CASSVTVNYEQYF.

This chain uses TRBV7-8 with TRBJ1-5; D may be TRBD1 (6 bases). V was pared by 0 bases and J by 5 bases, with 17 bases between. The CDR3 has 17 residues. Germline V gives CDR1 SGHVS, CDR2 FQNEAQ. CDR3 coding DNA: TGTGCCAGCAGCTTAGCGCATGGCCGGGGGGGCCATCAGCCCCAGCATTTT. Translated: CASSLAHGRGGHQPQHF.

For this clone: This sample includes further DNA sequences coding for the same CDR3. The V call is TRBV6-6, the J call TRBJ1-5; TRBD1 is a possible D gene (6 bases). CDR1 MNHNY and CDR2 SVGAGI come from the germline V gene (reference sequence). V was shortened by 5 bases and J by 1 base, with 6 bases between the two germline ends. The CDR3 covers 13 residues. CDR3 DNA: TGTGCCAGCAGTACAGGGAGCAATCAGCCCCAGCATTTT. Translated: CASSTGSNQPQHF.

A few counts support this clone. This chain's CDR3 is CASSKSAGEETQYF. CDR3 DNA sequence: TGTGCCAGTAGCAAATCAGCAGGGGAAGAGACCCAGTACTTC. V gene TRBV19 combines with J gene TRBJ2-5; possibly TRBD1 for D (6 bases). V lost 6 bases and J lost 3, with 14 bases in between. Germline CDR1 and CDR2: LNHDA and SQIVND (reference sequence). The CDR3 covers 14 residues.

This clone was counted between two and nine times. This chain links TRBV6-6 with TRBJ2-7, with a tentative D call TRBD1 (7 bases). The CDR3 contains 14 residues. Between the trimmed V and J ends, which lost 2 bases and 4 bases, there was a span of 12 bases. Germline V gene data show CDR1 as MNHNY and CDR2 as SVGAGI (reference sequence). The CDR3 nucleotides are TGTGCCAGCAGTTACCGGCAGGGGGGATACGAGCAGTACTTC. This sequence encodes CASSYRQGGYEQYF.

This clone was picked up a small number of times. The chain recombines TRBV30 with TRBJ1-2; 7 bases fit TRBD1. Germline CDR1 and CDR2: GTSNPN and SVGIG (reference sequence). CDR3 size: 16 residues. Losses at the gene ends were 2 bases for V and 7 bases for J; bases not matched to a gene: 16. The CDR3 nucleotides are TGTGCCTGGAGTTCCCAACCCGGTGGGACAGTAGGTGGCTACACCTTC. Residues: CAWSSQPGGTVGGYTF.

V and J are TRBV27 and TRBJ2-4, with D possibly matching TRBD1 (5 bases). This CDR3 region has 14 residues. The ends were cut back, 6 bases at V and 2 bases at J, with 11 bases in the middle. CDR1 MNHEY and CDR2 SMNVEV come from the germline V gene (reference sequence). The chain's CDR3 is CASRPTGTKNIQYF. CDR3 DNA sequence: TGTGCCAGCAGACCCACAGGTACCAAAAACATTCAGTACTTC.

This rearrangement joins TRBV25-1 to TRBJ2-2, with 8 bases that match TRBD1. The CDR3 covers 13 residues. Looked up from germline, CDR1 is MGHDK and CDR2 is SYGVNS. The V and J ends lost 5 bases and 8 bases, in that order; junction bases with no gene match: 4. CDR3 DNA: TGTGCCAGCAGTCCCCGGACAGGGGGGGAGCTGTTTTTT. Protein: CASSPRTGGELFF.

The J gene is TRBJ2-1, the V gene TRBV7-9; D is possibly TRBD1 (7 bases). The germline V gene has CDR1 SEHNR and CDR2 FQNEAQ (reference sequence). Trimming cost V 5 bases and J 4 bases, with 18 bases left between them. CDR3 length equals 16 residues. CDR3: CASSPRLEGAYNEQFF. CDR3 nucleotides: TGTGCCAGCAGCCCCAGGCTGGAGGGGGCTTACAATGAGCAGTTCTTC.

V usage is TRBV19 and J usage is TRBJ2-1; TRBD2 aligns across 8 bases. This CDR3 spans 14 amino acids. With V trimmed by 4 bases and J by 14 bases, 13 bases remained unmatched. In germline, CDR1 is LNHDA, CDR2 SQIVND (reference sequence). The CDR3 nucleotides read TGTGCCAGTAGTACCCCCGGGGGGGGGCGCATCAAGTTCTTC. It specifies CASSTPGGGRIKFF.

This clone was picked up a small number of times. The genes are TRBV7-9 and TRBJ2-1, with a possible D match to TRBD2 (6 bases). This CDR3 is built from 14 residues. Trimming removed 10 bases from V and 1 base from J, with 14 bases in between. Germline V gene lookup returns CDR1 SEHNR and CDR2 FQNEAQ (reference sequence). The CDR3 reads CATPGLLSYNEQFF. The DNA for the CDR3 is TGTGCCACCCCGGGACTCCTATCCTACAATGAGCAGTTCTTC.

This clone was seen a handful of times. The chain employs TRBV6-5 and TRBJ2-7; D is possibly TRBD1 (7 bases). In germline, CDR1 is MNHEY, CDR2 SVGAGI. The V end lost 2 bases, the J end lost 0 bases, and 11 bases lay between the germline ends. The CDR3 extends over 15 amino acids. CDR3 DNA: TGTGCCAGCAGTTACGCGGGACAGAGCTCCTACGAGCAGTACTTC. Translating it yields CASSYAGQSSYEQYF.

The chain's CDR3 is CASSLPGTGGISPLHF. In nucleotides, the CDR3 is TGTGCCAGCAGTTTACCCGGGACAGGGGGAATTTCACCCCTCCACTTT. This chain links TRBV27 with TRBJ1-6, with 11 bases that match TRBD1. Germline lookup yields CDR1 MNHEY and CDR2 SMNVEV (reference sequence). This CDR3 region has 16 residues. Trimming removed 2 bases from V and 9 bases from J; junction bases left unmatched: 6.

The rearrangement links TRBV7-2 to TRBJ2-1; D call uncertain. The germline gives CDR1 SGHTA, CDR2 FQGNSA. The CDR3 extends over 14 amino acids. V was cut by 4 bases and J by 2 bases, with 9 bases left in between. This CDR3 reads CASSSPIPYNEQFF. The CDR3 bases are TGTGCCAGCAGCTCCCCAATTCCCTACAATGAGCAGTTCTTC.

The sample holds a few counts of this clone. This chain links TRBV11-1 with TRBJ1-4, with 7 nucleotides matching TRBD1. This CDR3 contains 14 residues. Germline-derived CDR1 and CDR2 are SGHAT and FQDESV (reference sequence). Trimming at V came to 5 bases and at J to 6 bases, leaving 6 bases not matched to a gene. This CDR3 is CASSPGTVDEKLFF. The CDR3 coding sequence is TGTGCCAGCAGCCCTGGGACAGTGGATGAAAAACTGTTTTTT.

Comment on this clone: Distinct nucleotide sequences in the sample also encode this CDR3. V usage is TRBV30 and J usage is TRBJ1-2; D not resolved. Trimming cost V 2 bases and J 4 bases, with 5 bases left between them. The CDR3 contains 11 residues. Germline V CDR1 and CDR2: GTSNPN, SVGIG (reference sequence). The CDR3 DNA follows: TGTGCCTGGAGTTTATCCTATGGCTACACCTTC. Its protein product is CAWSLSYGYTF.

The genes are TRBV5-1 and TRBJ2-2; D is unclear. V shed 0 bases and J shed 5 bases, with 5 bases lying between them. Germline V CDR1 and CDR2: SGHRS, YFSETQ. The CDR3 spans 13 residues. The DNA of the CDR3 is TGCGCCAGCAGCTTGGTCACTACCGGGGAGCTGTTTTTT. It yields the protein CASSLVTTGELFF.

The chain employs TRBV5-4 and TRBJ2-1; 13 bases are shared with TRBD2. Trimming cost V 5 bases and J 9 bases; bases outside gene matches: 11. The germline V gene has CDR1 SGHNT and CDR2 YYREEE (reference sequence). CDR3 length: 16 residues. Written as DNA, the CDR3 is TGTGCCAGCAGTCGATACGGGACTAGCGGGGTGGGTGAGCAGTTCTTC. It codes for CASSRYGTSGVGEQFF.

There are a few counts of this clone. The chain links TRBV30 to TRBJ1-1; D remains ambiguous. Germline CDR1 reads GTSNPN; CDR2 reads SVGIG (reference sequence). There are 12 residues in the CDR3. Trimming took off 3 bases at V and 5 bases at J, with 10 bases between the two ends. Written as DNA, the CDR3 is TGTGCCTGGAGAGGGCCGGGAACTGAAGCTTTCTTT. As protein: CAWRGPGTEAFF.

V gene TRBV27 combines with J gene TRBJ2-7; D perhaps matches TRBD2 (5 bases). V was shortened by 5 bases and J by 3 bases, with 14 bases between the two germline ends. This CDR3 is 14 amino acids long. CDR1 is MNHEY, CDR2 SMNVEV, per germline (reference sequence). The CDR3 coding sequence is TGTGCCAGCAGTCCTCTCCCGGGAAACTACGAGCAGTACTTC. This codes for CASSPLPGNYEQYF.

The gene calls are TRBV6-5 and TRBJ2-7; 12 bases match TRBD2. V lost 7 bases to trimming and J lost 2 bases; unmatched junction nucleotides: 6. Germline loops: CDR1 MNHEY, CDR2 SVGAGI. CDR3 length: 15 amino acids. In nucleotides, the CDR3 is TGTGCCAGCACCTTGACTAGCGGGAGTACCTACGAGCAGTACTTC. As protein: CASTLTSGSTYEQYF.

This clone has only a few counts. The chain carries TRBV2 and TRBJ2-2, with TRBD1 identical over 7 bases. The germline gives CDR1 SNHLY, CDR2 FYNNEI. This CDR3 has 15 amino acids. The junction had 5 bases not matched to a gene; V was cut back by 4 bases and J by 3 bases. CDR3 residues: CASSARDSHTGELFF. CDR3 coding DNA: TGTGCCAGCAGTGCGAGGGACAGTCACACCGGGGAGCTGTTTTTT.

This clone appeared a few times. The CDR3 protein is CASSIVVRAEQFF. In nucleotides, the CDR3 is TGTGCCAGTAGTATAGTAGTTAGAGCTGAGCAGTTCTTC. The chain employs TRBV19 and TRBJ2-1, with no clear D. The CDR3 runs to 13 residues. Germline V gives CDR1 LNHDA, CDR2 SQIVND (reference sequence). V was shortened by 1 base and J by 9 bases, with 10 bases between the two germline ends.

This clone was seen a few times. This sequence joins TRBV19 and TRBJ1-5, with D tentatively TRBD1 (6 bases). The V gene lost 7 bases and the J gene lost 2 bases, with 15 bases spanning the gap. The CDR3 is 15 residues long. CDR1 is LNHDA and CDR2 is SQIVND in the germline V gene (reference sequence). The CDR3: CASIADRKRNQPQHF. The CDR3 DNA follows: TGTGCCAGTATTGCGGACAGAAAACGCAATCAGCCCCAGCATTTT.

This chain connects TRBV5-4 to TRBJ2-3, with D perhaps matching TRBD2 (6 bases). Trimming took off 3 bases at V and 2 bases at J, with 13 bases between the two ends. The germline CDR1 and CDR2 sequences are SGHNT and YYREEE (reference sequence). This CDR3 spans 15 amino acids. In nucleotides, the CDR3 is TGTGCCAGCAGCTCCGGGGGACTTTACACAGATACGCAGTATTTT. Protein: CASSSGGLYTDTQYF. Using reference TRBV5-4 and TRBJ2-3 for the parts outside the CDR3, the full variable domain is ETGVTQSPTHLIKTRGQQVTLRCSSQSGHNTVSWYQQALGQGPQFIFQYYREEENGRGNFPPRFSGLQFPNYSSELNVNALELDDSALYLCASSSGGLYTDTQYFGPGTRLTVL.

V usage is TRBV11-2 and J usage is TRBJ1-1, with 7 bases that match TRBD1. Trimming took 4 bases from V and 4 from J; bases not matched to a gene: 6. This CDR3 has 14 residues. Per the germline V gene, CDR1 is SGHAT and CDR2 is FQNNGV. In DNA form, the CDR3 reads TGTGCCAGCAGCTACCACAGGGGCCGCACTGAAGCTTTCTTT. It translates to CASSYHRGRTEAFF.

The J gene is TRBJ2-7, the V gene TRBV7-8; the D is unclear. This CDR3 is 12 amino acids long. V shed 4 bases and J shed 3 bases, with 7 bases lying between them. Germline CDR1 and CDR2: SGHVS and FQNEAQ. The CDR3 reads CASSSEIYEQYF. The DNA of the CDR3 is TGTGCCAGCAGCTCCGAGATCTACGAGCAGTACTTC.

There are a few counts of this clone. The CDR3 loop is CASSPRGTSGRSYEQYF. In DNA, the CDR3 is TGTGCCAGCAGCCCCCGCGGGACTAGCGGGAGATCCTACGAGCAGTACTTC. The chain recombines TRBV5-6 with TRBJ2-7; 14 bases agree with TRBD2. The CDR3 length is 17 residues. CDR1 is SGHDT, CDR2 YYEEEE, per germline. The J segment lost 1 base and the V segment lost 4 bases, leaving 7 bases of the junction unmatched.